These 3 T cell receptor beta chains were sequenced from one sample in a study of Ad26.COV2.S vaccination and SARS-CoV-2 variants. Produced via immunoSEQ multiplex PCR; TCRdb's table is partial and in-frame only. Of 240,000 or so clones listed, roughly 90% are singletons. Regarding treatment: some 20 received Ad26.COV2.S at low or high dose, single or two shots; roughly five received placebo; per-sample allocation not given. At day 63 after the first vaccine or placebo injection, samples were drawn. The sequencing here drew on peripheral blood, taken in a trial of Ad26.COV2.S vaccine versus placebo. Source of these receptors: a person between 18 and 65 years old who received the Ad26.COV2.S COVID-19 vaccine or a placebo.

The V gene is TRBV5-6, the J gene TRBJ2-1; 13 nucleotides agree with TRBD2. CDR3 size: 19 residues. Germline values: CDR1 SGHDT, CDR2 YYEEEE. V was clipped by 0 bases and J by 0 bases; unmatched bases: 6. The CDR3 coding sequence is TGTGCCAGCAGCTTGGGGACTAGCGGGAGATACAGCTCCTACAATGAGCAGTTCTTC. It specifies CASSLGTSGRYSSYNEQFF.

CDR3 region: CAISVASNEQYF. Here the CDR3 DNA reads TGTGCCATCAGTGTGGCCAGCAACGAGCAGTACTTC. J is TRBJ2-7 and V is TRBV10-3; D uncertain. V was shortened by 4 bases and J by 5 bases, with 9 bases between the two germline ends. The CDR3 sequence is 12 residues long. Germline CDR1 and CDR2: ENHRY and SYGVKD.

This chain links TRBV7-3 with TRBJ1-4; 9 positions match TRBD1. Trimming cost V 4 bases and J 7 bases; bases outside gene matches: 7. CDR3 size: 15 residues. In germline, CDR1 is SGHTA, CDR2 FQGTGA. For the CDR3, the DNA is TGTGCCAGCAGCTGGTCACAGGGGGCAGGTGAAAAACTGTTTTTT. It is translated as CASSWSQGAGEKLFF.